What follows are 20 T cell receptor beta chains derived from one specimen sequenced in a study of cytomegalovirus exposure and HLA in healthy donors. Assay used: immunoSEQ multiplex PCR; TCRdb lists only in-frame clones, some missing. Here the sample spans some 150,000 clones, more than 75% being singletons. The sequencing sample was made of PBMCs. These receptors were collected from a man younger than 30 in good health and CMV-seropositive.

V usage is TRBV4-3 and J usage is TRBJ2-7; 7 positions match TRBD2. The germline V gene has CDR1 LGHNA and CDR2 YSLEER. The CDR3 consists of 15 residues. V was clipped by 0 bases and J by 5 bases; unmatched bases: 7. For the CDR3, the DNA is TGCGCCAGCAGCCAAGAGCGGCGGGAGATCGACGAGCAGTACTTC. Translating gives CASSQERREIDEQYF.

The chain joins TRBV28 to TRBJ2-3; 8 bases agree with TRBD2. This CDR3 spans 17 amino acids. CDR1 MDHEN and CDR2 SYDVKM come from the germline V gene. V was pared by 5 bases and J by 1 base, with 11 bases of the junction left unmatched. DNA of the CDR3: TGTGCCAGCAGTCCCATCGGCCCCGGGGGGGGCACAGATACGCAGTATTTT. It translates to CASSPIGPGGGTDTQYF.

The CDR3 sequence: CASSVRDRGSGANVLTF. As DNA, the CDR3 is TGTGCCAGCAGCGTCCGGGACAGGGGGTCTGGGGCCAACGTCCTGACTTTC. This sequence joins TRBV7-2 and TRBJ2-6; the match to TRBD1 covers 11 bases. CDR1 and CDR2 from the germline V gene are SGHTA and FQGNSA. This CDR3 is built from 17 residues. V trimming: 5 bases; J trimming: 1 base; junction bases outside the gene matches: 4. Full variable domain (outside the CDR3, taken from reference TRBV7-2 and TRBJ2-6): GAGVSQSPSNKVTEKGKDVELRCDPISGHTALYWYRQSLGQGLEFLIYFQGNSAPDKSGLPSDRFSAERTGGSVSTLTIQRTQQEDSAVYLCASSVRDRGSGANVLTFGAGSRLTVL.

The rearrangement joins TRBV2 to TRBJ2-3; 7 positions agree with TRBD2. The CDR3 length is 13 residues. Germline CDR1 and CDR2: SNHLY and FYNNEI. J was trimmed by 2 bases and V by 7 bases; bases with no gene match: 3. The CDR3 coding sequence is TGTGCCAGCACGGGGGGTCCCACAGATACGCAGTATTTT. Encoded protein: CASTGGPTDTQYF.

The chain employs TRBV15 and TRBJ2-7; 8 nucleotides align to TRBD1. CDR3 length: 14 amino acids. The junction had 7 bases not matched to a gene; V was cut back by 5 bases and J by 4 bases. Germline CDR1 reads LNHNV; CDR2 reads YYDKDF (reference sequence). The chain's CDR3 is CATSPRTGSYEQYF. CDR3 nucleotide sequence: TGTGCCACCAGCCCGCGGACAGGGTCTTACGAGCAGTACTTC.

The chain employs TRBV9 and TRBJ1-2; D is perhaps TRBD1 (5 bases). Trimming shortened V by 4 bases and J by 7 bases, and 11 bases separated the two germline ends. The CDR3 spans 12 residues. Germline V gives CDR1 SGDLS, CDR2 YYNGEE. The CDR3 DNA reads TGTGCCAGCAGCCCCGGGGGTCCTGGCTACACCTTC. Encoded protein: CASSPGGPGYTF.

For the CDR3, the DNA is TGTGCCAGCAGTTACAAGGGGGGGATCGGGCAGCCCCAGCATTTT. This codes for CASSYKGGIGQPQHF. This rearrangement joins TRBV6-5 to TRBJ1-5; weak D call: TRBD1 (6 bases). From germline, CDR1 is MNHEY and CDR2 SVGAGI. This CDR3 has 15 residues. V lost 2 bases to trimming and J lost 7 bases, with 15 bases between them.

The chain uses TRBV6-1 and TRBJ2-5; 7 positions match TRBD2. The V gene end was trimmed by 4 bases and the J gene end by 5 bases; junction bases not matched to a gene: 7. CDR3 length: 14 residues. CDR1 and CDR2 (germline): MNHNS, SASEGT. CDR3 protein: CASSVGLEGETQYF. Here the CDR3 DNA reads TGTGCCAGCAGTGTCGGACTAGAGGGGGAGACCCAGTACTTC.

This chain links TRBV25-1 with TRBJ2-5, with TRBD2 matching over 7 bases. CDR1 and CDR2 from the germline V gene are MGHDK and SYGVNS. CDR3 length: 13 amino acids. J was trimmed by 7 bases and V by 6 bases; bases with no gene match: 8. CDR3 sequence: CASRDLGGVTQYF. The CDR3 nucleotides read TGTGCCAGCAGGGACCTGGGAGGGGTGACCCAGTACTTC.

This clone was seen just once. This chain uses TRBV7-2 with TRBJ2-7, with 8 positions matching TRBD1. The CDR3 totals 13 residues. Germline V gene sequence: CDR1 SGHTA, CDR2 FQGNSA. The V segment lost 5 bases and the J segment 3 bases; nucleotides outside the gene matches: 3. CDR3 sequence: CASSRDRLYEQYF. The DNA for the CDR3 is TGTGCCAGCAGCAGGGACAGGCTCTACGAGCAGTACTTC.

The V call is TRBV9, the J call TRBJ1-1; D is ambiguous. Trimming took off 4 bases at V and 7 bases at J, with 17 bases between the two ends. The CDR3 totals 14 residues. Germline CDR1 reads SGDLS; CDR2 reads YYNGEE. The CDR3 reads CASSRSYLRSEAFF. CDR3 sequence (DNA): TGTGCCAGCAGCCGCAGCTACTTAAGGAGTGAAGCTTTCTTT. Variable domain in full (rest from reference TRBV9 and TRBJ1-1): DSGVTQTPKHLITATGQRVTLRCSPRSGDLSVYWYQQSLDQGLQFLIQYYNGEERAKGNILERFSAQQFPDLHSELNLSSLELGDSALYFCASSRSYLRSEAFFGQGTRLTVV.

The chain combines TRBV11-2 with TRBJ2-7; a weak D match, TRBD1 (6 bases). From germline, CDR1 is SGHAT and CDR2 FQNNGV. CDR3 length equals 14 residues. V was clipped by 6 bases and J by 5 bases, with 17 bases between them. This chain's CDR3 is CASRLAGGRDEQYF. The DNA of the CDR3 is TGTGCCAGCAGGCTTGCTGGGGGCCGGGACGAGCAGTACTTC.

Here the CDR3 DNA reads TGCGCCAGCAGCCAAGATTGGGACAGGAGGGCAGATACGCAGTATTTT. Translated, it gives CASSQDWDRRADTQYF. The chain carries TRBV4-3 and TRBJ2-3; the match to TRBD1 covers 8 bases. The germline V gene has CDR1 LGHNA and CDR2 YSLEER. The CDR3 runs to 16 residues. The V gene end was trimmed by 0 bases and the J gene end by 4 bases; junction bases not matched to a gene: 6.

Here the CDR3 DNA reads TGTGCCAGTTCCCGTCCTGGGGCTGGGGAGACCCAGTACTTC. As protein: CASSRPGAGETQYF. V usage is TRBV7-6 and J usage is TRBJ2-5; D may be TRBD1 (5 bases). CDR1 and CDR2 (germline): SGHVS, FNYEAQ. The CDR3 extends over 14 amino acids. The V and J ends lost 9 bases and 5 bases respectively, with 19 bases between them.

The V gene is TRBV30, the J gene TRBJ1-2; TRBD1 aligns across 8 bases. The CDR3 has 15 residues. From germline, CDR1 is GTSNPN and CDR2 SVGIG (reference sequence). Trimming took 2 bases from V and 2 from J; bases not matched to a gene: 7. The CDR3 loop is CAWSYTTGVNYGYTF. The DNA of the CDR3 is TGTGCCTGGAGTTATACGACAGGGGTAAACTATGGCTACACCTTC.

This sequence joins TRBV7-2 and TRBJ2-1, with 12 bases fitting TRBD2. The CDR3 runs 13 residues. Germline V gives CDR1 SGHTA, CDR2 FQGNSA. V lost 6 bases to trimming and J lost 9 bases; unmatched junction nucleotides: 3. The CDR3 region is CASRLAGGIEQFF. CDR3 coding DNA: TGTGCCAGCAGGCTAGCGGGAGGGATTGAGCAGTTCTTC.

A note on this clone: The identical CDR3 is also encoded by other nucleotide sequences in the sample. The chain is built from TRBV6-5 and TRBJ2-5, with TRBD1 matching 10 bases. The CDR3 contains 14 residues. Germline assignment: CDR1 MNHEY and CDR2 SVGAGI. V was clipped by 0 bases and J by 5 bases; unmatched bases: 0. In DNA form, the CDR3 reads TGTGCCAGCAGTTACTCGGGACAGGGGGAGACCCAGTACTTC. Protein: CASSYSGQGETQYF.

Turning to this clone: The germline gene is not matched at one end of the junction; a read error may be the cause. The gene calls are TRBV13 and TRBJ2-1; possible D gene TRBD2, 5 bases. CDR3 length equals 14 residues. CDR1 is PRHDT and CDR2 is FYEKMQ in the germline V gene (reference sequence). CDR3 sequence reads: CASSLGRGYNEQFF. The CDR3 nucleotides are TGTGCCAGCAGCCTAGGCCGGGGATACAATGAGCAGTTCTTC.

The V and J genes are TRBV6-5 and TRBJ2-5, with 7 bases that match TRBD2. The CDR3 extends over 15 amino acids. CDR1 is MNHEY, CDR2 SVGAGI, per germline. Trimming cost V 2 bases and J 0 bases; bases outside gene matches: 3. The CDR3 loop is CASSYGAGDQETQYF. CDR3 DNA: TGTGCCAGCAGTTACGGGGCGGGGGACCAAGAGACCCAGTACTTC.

The V call is TRBV7-2, the J call TRBJ2-3; 12 bases map to TRBD2. The CDR3 is 14 amino acids. Germline CDR1 SGHTA, CDR2 FQGNSA. The V and J ends lost 4 bases and 9 bases, in that order; junction bases with no gene match: 5. CDR3: CASSSGLAGLTQYF. The DNA for the CDR3 is TGTGCCAGCAGCTCAGGACTAGCGGGGTTAACGCAGTATTTT.